This T cell receptor (beta chain) was documented in a study of metastatic and nonmetastatic thyroid tumors. Study in general: Across peripheral blood and tumor or nodule tissue samples taken from malignant and benign thyroid patients, the repertoires were compared with one another.

In the study's own analysis: CDR3 was compared across clinicopathological groups, and the resulting differences were used to build a distant-metastasis classifier for papillary thyroid cancer. MiXCR was used by TCRdb to re-call the PCR reads. TCRdb's processing, not the authors' own work, is the source of the V and J calls. This sample has 100,000 or so clones, with more than 13% found just once. All patients were untreated before thyroid surgery. Study-wide results and caveats: Malignant thyroid tumors reportedly exceeded benign nodules significantly in TCR beta diversity, with the difference appearing in blood and tumor.

In the case of this clone: Its antigen remains unknown.

The length of the CDR3 is 17 residues. Germline-derived CDR1 and CDR2 are DFQATT and SNEGSKA (reference sequence). V lost 0 bases and J lost 6; bases outside the gene matches: 11. This TCR derives from a female donor with papillary thyroid cancer or a benign thyroid nodule (not recorded which). Some clones in this sample may be carry-over from other donors' samples. The sequenced sample consisted of blood. This chain connects TRBV20-1 to TRBJ2-3; TRBD2 agrees at 11 bases. The CDR3 loop is CSARDWASGGRRDTQYF. The DNA of the CDR3 is TGCAGTGCTAGAGATTGGGCTAGCGGGGGGAGGAGGGATACGCAGTATTTT.